These 4 T cell receptor beta chains were sequenced from one sample in a study of OX40 agonist ivuxolimab in advanced cancers. Receptor libraries were prepared by the immunoSEQ multiplex PCR assay. The clones in this table, taken by TCRdb from immuneACCESS, are in-frame only. Not every clone is retained; where verified, under half of the shortfall comes from an unresolved V gene, and the cause of the rest is unknown. The sample has about 110,000 clones on record, 75% to 95% of them singletons. The top ten constitute around 0.48% of the sample. Sequenced material: CD4+ or CD8+ T cells sorted from blood, taken in a trial of the OX40 agonist ivuxolimab. Source of these receptors: an adult with an advanced solid tumor such as melanoma, head and neck, liver or kidney cancer.

The V gene is TRBV2, the J gene TRBJ2-3, with D uncertain. The CDR3 is 13 residues long. Trimming left V 6 bases short and J 2 bases short, with 9 bases between. Germline V gives CDR1 SNHLY, CDR2 FYNNEI. CDR3: CASRETLTDTQYF. The CDR3 DNA sequence: TGTGCCAGCAGGGAGACACTCACAGATACGCAGTATTTT.

CDR3 sequence (DNA): TGCGCCAGCAAGTGGACAGGGGCAAACCAAGAGACCCAGTACTTC. The encoded protein is CASKWTGANQETQYF. The rearrangement links TRBV5-1 to TRBJ2-5, with TRBD1 matching 9 bases. Germline V gene lookup returns CDR1 SGHRS and CDR2 YFSETQ. This CDR3 spans 15 amino acids. V lost 6 bases to trimming and J lost 0 bases; unmatched junction nucleotides: 6.

V gene TRBV7-2 combines with J gene TRBJ1-3; 8 bases line up with TRBD1. The V and J ends lost 1 base and 8 bases, in that order; junction bases with no gene match: 13. The CDR3 is 17 amino acids. The germline gives CDR1 SGHTA, CDR2 FQGNSA. Written as DNA, the CDR3 is TGTGCCAGCAGCTTAGGGACAGGGTTTTTTCCGGGAGACACCATATATTTT. Residues: CASSLGTGFFPGDTIYF.

The chain joins TRBV6-4 to TRBJ1-2, with TRBD1 as a possible D gene (5 bases). Trimming pared 2 bases from V and 5 bases from J, leaving 12 bases between. Per germline, CDR1 MRHNA and CDR2 SNTAGT. This CDR3 is built from 14 residues. The CDR3 region is CASSDGGGRYGYTF. The CDR3, as DNA: TGTGCCAGCAGTGACGGTGGGGGGAGGTATGGCTACACCTTC.